This entry is about one T cell receptor (beta chain). Antigen unknown. Time point denoted: week 47, end of study. Vaccination comprised doses that each held 300 ug of mutant IDH1 20-mer peptide, plus topical imiquimod. New WHO grade 3 or 4 IDH1-mutant, ATRX-lost astrocytomas were present in all donors. This entry comes from a study of a mutant IDH1 vaccine in newly diagnosed glioma. Study in general: Once 4-6 weeks had passed after radiotherapy alone, vaccination started, or it started with temozolomide cycles. There were 62.5% males and roughly 38% females among treated patients, whose mean age was about 40 years.

The germline gives CDR1 LNHNV, CDR2 YYDKDF (reference sequence). With 0 bases removed from V and 2 bases from J, the gap between germline ends came to 11 bases. This CDR3 is 16 amino acids long. Libraries were prepared by immunoSEQ multiplex PCR; TCRdb keeps only in-frame clonotypes and omits some of them. Among some 56,000 clones listed, about 71% were seen once. General study results and limits: Pseudoprogression appeared independent of alterations in top peripheral clonotypes.

The chain has TRBV15 and TRBJ1-3; D may be TRBD1 (5 bases). The sequence came from a man in his forties or fifties with glioma. This specimen consisted of PBMCs, obtained from a glioma patient whose treatment included an IDH1 peptide vaccine. DNA for the CDR3: TGTGCCACCAGCAGAGATAGGGGAAGCGCTGGAAACACCATATATTTT. Amino acid sequence: CATSRDRGSAGNTIYF.